Listed below are T cell receptor beta chains from one sample, sequenced in a study of shared clonotypes between healthy human individuals. Produced via immunoSEQ multiplex PCR; TCRdb's table is partial and in-frame only. The sample lists 2 million to 2.5 million clones; just under 95% were seen once. The source material was naive CD8+ T cells sorted from blood. These receptors were collected from a man between 18 and 29 years old in good health. Both conserved end residues are part of each CDR3.

TRBJ2-3 TRBV2 CASSVGLAATDTQYF
TRBJ2-7 TRBV5-5 CASSLSSDRAYEQYF
TRBJ1-2 TRBV7-7 CASSPLTGDYGYTF
TRBJ2-1 TRBV28 CASRWASSYNEQFF
TRBJ1-4 TRBV28 CATGAPPDEKLFF
TRBJ2-3 TRBV19 CASRPPTGYLPDTQYF
TRBJ1-2 TRBV6-5 CASREGSGYTF
TRBJ1-3 TRBV5-1 CASSPEGYPGNTIYF
TRBJ2-7 TRBV4-1 CASSRLGGNEQYF
TRBJ2-7 TRBV19 CASSIGPGFSYEQYF
TRBJ1-1 TRBV4-1 CASRLQGGVLEAFF
TRBJ2-3 TRBV28 CASSFVSRTSDTQYF
TRBJ2-3 TRBV12-2 CASRLADLF